The following is a TCR beta chain sequence with its context. This sample is drawn from a study of PD-1 blockade in classical Hodgkin lymphoma. The CDR3 consists of 14 residues. With V trimmed by 7 bases and J by 3 bases, 4 bases remained unmatched. The germline CDR1 and CDR2 sequences are LNHDA and SQIVND (reference sequence). Time point of the sample: cycle 4 day 1 (C4D1), after around six weeks of nivolumab. Brentuximab vedotin exposure varied, and every patient relapsed after autologous stem cell transplantation. Negative magnetic selection isolated CD4+ T cells from thawed PBMCs. Repertoires were generated with immunoSEQ multiplex PCR, while TCRdb's copy carries only in-frame clones and drops some. Found here are roughly 30,000 clones, 65% to 80% of them singletons; the top ten hold 0.5% to 0.7%.

The J gene is TRBJ2-1, the V gene TRBV19; TRBD2 agrees at 9 bases. The specimen comprised CD4+ T cells from blood, sampled before the fourth cycle of nivolumab. This clonotype was obtained from a human donor with classical Hodgkin lymphoma. The CDR3 nucleotides read TGTGCCAGTAATGAGCGGGAGGTCTACAATGAGCAGTTCTTC. Translating gives CASNEREVYNEQFF.